This is a list of T cell receptor beta chains from one sample in a study of shared clonotypes between healthy human individuals. Method: immunoSEQ multiplex PCR; TCRdb's copy keeps in-frame clones and lacks some. Of 2 million to 2.5 million clones in the sample, 80% to 95% were seen once. Material: naive CD4+ T cells from PBMCs. The receptors were gathered from a man between 18 and 29 years old in good health. Some clones in this sample may be carry-over from other donors' samples. Each CDR3 is given with its conserved first and last residue. D genes are given only for firm matches. Size tells how often a clone was seen (once, few, many) or the class of an expanded clone, and some rows leave it out.

J | D | size | V | DNA | CDR3
TRBJ2-7 | NA | once | TRBV7-2 | TGTGCCAGCAGCCCGGGACTCGTCTACGAGCAGTACTTC | CASSPGLVYEQYF
TRBJ1-1 | NA | NA | TRBV2 | TGTGCCAGCAGTGATCCGGCAGGTGAAGCTTTCTTT | CASSDPAGEAFF
TRBJ2-2 | NA | NA | TRBV7-8 | TGTGCCAGCAGCTCAAACAGGAAGGGAAACACCGGGGAGCTGTTTTTT | CASSSNRKGNTGELFF
TRBJ2-7 | NA | NA | TRBV7-3 | TGTGCCAGCAGCGGGGGTAGCGGCTACTCCTACGAGCAGTACTTC | CASSGGSGYSYEQYF
TRBJ2-3 | NA | NA | TRBV28 | TGTGCCAGCAGTGCCAGGAGTTTTTCGCAGTATTTT | CASSARSFSQYF
TRBJ2-5 | NA | NA | TRBV2 | TGTGCCAGCAGTGGGACGGCCCAAGAGACCCAGTACTTC | CASSGTAQETQYF
TRBJ2-5 | NA | NA | TRBV10-3 | TGTGCCACCACTGGGACATTACAAGAGACCCAGTACTTC | CATTGTLQETQYF
TRBJ1-1 | NA | few | TRBV7-9 | TGTGCCAGCAGCTTAGGGACAGTCCCTGAAGCTTTCTTT | CASSLGTVPEAFF
TRBJ1-1 | TRBD1 | NA | TRBV27 | TGTGCCAGCAGGAAACCCGACCGGGACAGTGAAGCTTTCTTT | CASRKPDRDSEAFF
TRBJ1-1 | NA | NA | TRBV19 | TGTGCCAGTAGGCAGAGGGACGGGGGCTTTGGTGACGCTTTCTTT | CASRQRDGGFGDAFF
TRBJ1-5 | NA | NA | TRBV19 | TGTGCCAGTCGAGGGGCCCTCGGTCAGCCCCAGCATTTT | CASRGALGQPQHF
TRBJ2-4 | NA | NA | TRBV28 | TGTGCCAGCAATGGGTGGGCCAAAAACATTCAGTACTTC | CASNGWAKNIQYF
TRBJ1-5 | NA | NA | TRBV6-5 | TGTGCCAGCAGTCCCAGGGAGGGACAGCCCCAGCATTTT | CASSPREGQPQHF
TRBJ1-4 | NA | few | TRBV2 | TGTGCCAGCACGCGGGGTCCAAATGAAAAACTGTTTTTT | CASTRGPNEKLFF
TRBJ2-7 | NA | once | TRBV2 | TGTGCCAGCAGTGAGATGTACGAGCAGTACTTC | CASSEMYEQYF
TRBJ2-1 | TRBD2 | NA | TRBV9 | TGTGCCAGCAGCGTAGCAGTTGCGGGAGTCGGGAATGAGCAGTTCTTC | CASSVAVAGVGNEQFF
TRBJ1-2 | TRBD1 | few | TRBV6-5 | TGTGCCAGCAGTTACTCGACAGGGAACTATGGCTACACCTTC | CASSYSTGNYGYTF
TRBJ1-2 | NA | NA | TRBV18 | TGTGCCAGCTCCCCACCTATCCTTGGGGGCGCGGCCTATGGCTACACCTTC | CASSPPILGGAAYGYTF
TRBJ2-7 | TRBD2 | NA | TRBV6-1 | TGTGCCAGCAGTAGGCGGGAGGGACCCTACGAGCAGTACTTC | CASSRREGPYEQYF
TRBJ2-7 | NA | NA | TRBV11-2 | TGTGCCAGCAGCTCAGGCACCTACGAGCAGTACTTC | CASSSGTYEQYF
TRBJ1-5 | TRBD1 | NA | TRBV28 | TGTGCCAGCAGTTCTTCAGGGGGCCGGGTCAATCAGCCCCAGCATTTT | CASSSSGGRVNQPQHF
TRBJ2-1 | TRBD2 | NA | TRBV5-1 | TGCGCCAGCAGCCCGAGGACTAGCGGGAGCACCTACAATGAGCAGTTCTTC | CASSPRTSGSTYNEQFF
TRBJ1-5 | NA | NA | TRBV6-5 | TGTGCCAGCAGTTACGGAAATATGGGCAATCAGCCCCAGCATTTT | CASSYGNMGNQPQHF
TRBJ1-2 | TRBD1 | NA | TRBV6-5 | TGTGCCAGCAGACGACAGGGGGGCTATGGCTACACCTTC | CASRRQGGYGYTF
TRBJ1-5 | NA | NA | TRBV27 | TGTGCCAGCAGTTTAGAATCGACGCGGATTTATCTTTATAGCAATCAGCCCCAGCATTTT | CASSLESTRIYLYSNQPQHF
TRBJ1-2 | NA | NA | TRBV6-5 | TGTGCCAGCAGTTACTCGCCCAACCTCTATGGCTACACCTTC | CASSYSPNLYGYTF
TRBJ1-2 | TRBD1 | NA | TRBV5-1 | TGCGCCAGCAGCTTGGACACCTTCCGGGACAGGGGAGTGGGCTATGGCTACACCTTC | CASSLDTFRDRGVGYGYTF
TRBJ1-1 | TRBD1 | few | TRBV30 | TGTGCCTGGAGTGTGGGGACAGGCGGGAACACTGAAGCTTTCTTT | CAWSVGTGGNTEAFF
TRBJ2-6 | NA | NA | TRBV27 | TGTGCCAGCAGGTCCCACGGGAGCTCTGGGGCCAACGTCCTGACTTTC | CASRSHGSSGANVLTF
TRBJ2-2 | NA | NA | TRBV27 | TGTGCCAGCACCCTCGGGAAGCTGAACACCGGGGAGCTGTTTTTT | CASTLGKLNTGELFF
TRBJ2-1 | TRBD2 | NA | TRBV10-3 | TGTGCCACGTGCCCGACTAGCGGAAGAGTCGGGAGTGAGCAGTTCTTC | CATCPTSGRVGSEQFF
TRBJ2-1 | NA | NA | TRBV7-2 | TGTGCCAGCAGGAGAGAAGGTGAGCAGTTCTTC | CASRREGEQFF
TRBJ2-5 | TRBD2 | NA | TRBV29-1 | TGCAGCGTAGTTGGACTAGCGGGAAAAGAGACCCAGTACTTC | CSVVGLAGKETQYF
TRBJ1-2 | NA | few | TRBV5-1 | TGCGCCAGCAGCTTGGAGGGACATTCAGGGGATGGCTACACCTTC | CASSLEGHSGDGYTF
TRBJ2-5 | NA | NA | TRBV2 | TGTGCCAGCAGTGAAATGCGGCAAGAGACCCAGTACTTC | CASSEMRQETQYF
TRBJ2-1 | TRBD2 | NA | TRBV5-1 | TGCGCCAGCAGCTTGCGATCTCCAGGGGGATTTAGCGGGAGAATGGATGAGCAGTTCTTC | CASSLRSPGGFSGRMDEQFF
TRBJ2-3 | NA | NA | TRBV5-4 | TGTGCCAGCAGCTTGGTGCCGCGGGCCTCCTCCACAGATACGCAGTATTTT | CASSLVPRASSTDTQYF
TRBJ2-2 | TRBD1 | NA | TRBV6-5 | TGTGCCAGCAGTGGGGGGACAGGGGACACCGGGGAGCTGTTTTTT | CASSGGTGDTGELFF
TRBJ1-6 | NA | NA | TRBV6-6 | TGTGCCAGCAGTTCCTTCGGGAGCTCCTATAATTCACCCCTCCACTTT | CASSSFGSSYNSPLHF
TRBJ2-7 | NA | NA | TRBV30 | TGTGCCTGGAATTCTGGGTCACCCCCTCCCCGGCAGTACTTC | CAWNSGSPPPRQYF
TRBJ1-2 | NA | NA | TRBV5-1 | TGCGCCAGCAGCCCCACAGCTAACTATGGCTACACCTTC | CASSPTANYGYTF